This TCR beta chain was found in a study of response to subunit inactivated influenza vaccine. A word on this clonotype: What it recognizes is unknown.

TCRdb fed the RT-PCR reads into MiXCR, producing one record per CDR3 protein. The table includes roughly 790,000 distinct CDR3 sequences, less than 25% detected once. Study-wide points: Each seasonal influenza vaccination, the authors suggested, recruits few new T cells.

In germline, CDR1 is MNHEY, CDR2 SVGAGI. The length of the CDR3 is 12 residues. Trimming took 5 bases from V and 13 from J, leaving 18 bases between them. This chain connects TRBV6-5 to TRBJ2-7; tentatively, D is TRBD1 or TRBD2 (5 bases each). The source of this sequence is a middle-aged man who received an inactivated influenza vaccine. This specimen consisted of PBMCs from blood, obtained about 5 days after vaccination. The CDR3 protein is CASSTGTAVSYF. The CDR3, as DNA: TGTGCCAGCAGTACCGGGACGGCGGTGTCATACTTC.